These T cell receptor beta chains were read from a single sample in a study of shared clonotypes between healthy human individuals. This table comes from immunoSEQ multiplex PCR, and its TCRdb copy is limited to in-frame clones, with some not included. The repertoire holds 2,500,000 or so clones, with 90% to 95% as singletons. The sequenced sample was naive CD4+ T cells sorted from blood. Receptors originate from a man aged 18-30 years in good health. Both conserved end residues are part of each CDR3. A D gene is named only where the DNA matches it firmly. Part of the rows lack a size; the others show once, few, many or a class for expanded clones.

J gene | clone size | V gene | D gene | CDR3 DNA | CDR3 protein
TRBJ2-3 | NA | TRBV27 | NA | TGTGCCAGCAGTTTGGGCAGGTCGACAGATACGCAGTATTTT | CASSLGRSTDTQYF
TRBJ1-6 | once | TRBV19 | TRBD1 | TGTGCCAGTAGTACCACGGGGACAGGGACCAGCTCCTATAATTCACCCCTCCACTTT | CASSTTGTGTSSYNSPLHF
TRBJ1-2 | NA | TRBV28 | TRBD1 | TGTGCCAGCATGACAGGGGTCTATGGCTACACCTTC | CASMTGVYGYTF
TRBJ1-4 | NA | TRBV18 | NA | TGTGCCAGCTCACCGGGCAGGCCTACTAATGAAAAACTGTTTTTT | CASSPGRPTNEKLFF
TRBJ2-6 | once | TRBV5-1 | NA | TGCGCCAGCAGCTTGGAGTTGAACTCTGGGGCCAACGTCCTGACTTTC | CASSLELNSGANVLTF
TRBJ2-2 | NA | TRBV18 | NA | TGTGCCAGCTCACCACGGGCGAACACCGGGGAGCTGTTTTTT | CASSPRANTGELFF
TRBJ2-2 | NA | TRBV29-1 | NA | TGCAGCCACTCCACTACAGCGAACACCGGGGAGCTGTTTTTT | CSHSTTANTGELFF
TRBJ2-1 | NA | TRBV7-9 | NA | TGTGCCAGCTCCCGCCGGGCCTACAATGAGCAGTTCTTC | CASSRRAYNEQFF
TRBJ2-5 | NA | TRBV7-2 | TRBD2 | TGTGCCAGCAGCCCGGGGGGACTTCAAGAGACCCAGTACTTC | CASSPGGLQETQYF
TRBJ2-3 | NA | TRBV10-3 | NA | TGTGCCATCAGTGATTCCGCAGGGATGGATGATACGCAGTATTTT | CAISDSAGMDDTQYF
TRBJ1-1 | NA | TRBV11-2 | TRBD1 | TGTGCCAGCAGCTTACCGGGACAGTTGAACACTGAAGCTTTCTTT | CASSLPGQLNTEAFF
TRBJ1-1 | NA | TRBV6-1 | TRBD1 | TGTGCCAGCAGCTCCGGAAGGACAGGGGACACTGAAGCTTTCTTT | CASSSGRTGDTEAFF
TRBJ2-3 | NA | TRBV5-5 | TRBD2 | TGTGCCAGCAGCTTGAGCGGGGCCGATACAGATACGCAGTATTTT | CASSLSGADTDTQYF
TRBJ2-5 | NA | TRBV14 | TRBD2 | TGTGCCAGCAGCCAAGGCTTGACTAGCGGGAGGGCAAAGACCCAGTACTTC | CASSQGLTSGRAKTQYF
TRBJ1-5 | NA | TRBV18 | NA | TGTGCCAGCTCACCGGGAGAGGGCAATCAGCCCCAGCATTTT | CASSPGEGNQPQHF
TRBJ2-7 | NA | TRBV6-6 | NA | TGTGCCAGCCGTCTATCTCAGGGAAGTCACGAGCAGTACTTC | CASRLSQGSHEQYF
TRBJ2-1 | NA | TRBV30 | NA | TGTGCCTGGAGTGTCGGAAGCAGGGGCGAGCAGTTCTTC | CAWSVGSRGEQFF